This is a list of T cell receptor beta chains from one sample in a study of blood T cell repertoires in COVID-19. Measured with immunoSEQ multiplex PCR; TCRdb has only the in-frame clones, and not every one. The table lists 390,000 or so clones, about 89% of them singletons. The source material was peripheral blood. The origin of the receptors is a woman aged 25 to 45 with COVID-19, enrolled during active disease. Both conserved end residues are part of each CDR3. Clone size is given for some rows only: seen once, a few or many times, or a class if the clone is expanded.

TRBV24-1	.	TRBJ2-3	CATGEQREASDTQYF
TRBV5-1	once	TRBJ2-7	CASRRDLMGWEQYF
TRBV7-6	.	TRBJ2-1	CASSSQGGGFHEQFF
TRBV6-1	.	TRBJ1-5	CASSADAGTDNQPQHF
TRBV5-1	few	TRBJ2-2	CASSMSGRNTGELFF
TRBV9	.	TRBJ1-3	CASSVGGTGSTSGNTIYF
TRBV19	once	TRBJ1-2	CATGGDLYGYTF
TRBV5-6	.	TRBJ2-3	CASSPMREARTDTQYF
TRBV6-2/TRBV6-3	.	TRBJ1-2	CASSDGQRNYGYTF
TRBV7-2	.	TRBJ2-2	CASSLVGGANTGELFF
TRBV7-8	.	TRBJ2-7	CASSLVKDSVIKQYF
TRBV5-3	.	TRBJ1-6	CARSLPTGQAYNSPLHF
TRBV6-4	.	TRBJ2-2	CASSDDAVLFF
TRBV27	.	TRBJ1-1	CASSSTDRGLTEAFF
TRBV5-4	.	TRBJ2-1	CASSLRGKGIDEQFF
TRBV7-2	.	TRBJ2-5	CASSLVTSGGQETQYF
TRBV11-3	.	TRBJ2-4	CASSLRAGKNIQYF
TRBV19	.	TRBJ2-7	CASSDGGGGYEQYF
TRBV27	.	TRBJ2-1	CASGGQVPYNEQFF
TRBV7-9	.	TRBJ1-2	CASSVASGAVSNYGYTF
TRBV7-7	once	TRBJ2-5	CASSSGQGGETQYF
TRBV7-2	.	TRBJ2-6	CASSLAGGAGANVLTF
TRBV7-2	.	TRBJ2-2	CASSSSIQWTGELFF
TRBV4-3	.	TRBJ1-2	CASSQGTGKTNYGYTF
TRBV4-3	once	TRBJ2-1	CASSQVGQGPLNEQFF
TRBV29-1	.	TRBJ1-3	CSVDGGQGNTIYF
TRBV18	.	TRBJ2-7	CASSPPGGQGYEQYF
TRBV7-9	few	TRBJ2-1	CASSILLADEQFF
TRBV7-9	.	TRBJ1-1	CASRGDRGKNTEAFF
TRBV6-4	.	TRBJ2-3	CASNRDREVTDTQYF
TRBV11-2	.	TRBJ1-3	CASSTHYGSGNTIYF